The present entry profiles one TCR beta chain with its context. The sample is drawn from a study of preoperative IRX-2 immunotherapy in early breast cancer. Treatment noted: preoperative locoregional IRX-2 cytokine immunotherapy. Samples came from a phase Ib trial of preoperative locoregional IRX-2 cytokine immunotherapy. V trimming: 4 bases; J trimming: 0 bases; junction bases outside the gene matches: 4. This CDR3 has 16 amino acids. Germline values: CDR1 KGHSH, CDR2 LQKENI. The method was immunoSEQ multiplex PCR; TCRdb's version includes in-frame clones alone and lacks a portion of them. The sample contains 30,000 or so clones, around 83% of which appear only once.

This material consisted of lymph node tissue, taken from a patient treated with IRX-2 immunotherapy. The rearrangement uses TRBV18 and TRBJ1-3, with 9 nucleotides matching TRBD1. This receptor was identified in a human donor with breast cancer. CDR3: CASSQSGQGSGNTIYF. In DNA, the CDR3 is TGTGCCAGCTCACAATCGGGACAGGGCTCTGGAAACACCATATATTTT. The variable domain in full, with the rest retrieved from reference TRBV18 and TRBJ1-3, is NAGVMQNPRHLVRRRGQEARLRCSPMKGHSHVYWYRQLPEEGLKFMVYLQKENIIDESGMPKERFSAEFPKEGPSILRIQQVVRGDSAAYFCASSQSGQGSGNTIYFGEGSWLTVV.